Below, 11 T cell receptor beta chains from the same sample are listed, as sequenced in a study of blood T cell repertoires in COVID-19. Libraries were prepared by immunoSEQ multiplex PCR; TCRdb keeps only in-frame clonotypes and omits some of them. The sample gives some 190,000 clones, 70% to 85% of which show up once; around 6.9% is in the top ten. The sample taken for sequencing was peripheral blood. The receptors were gathered from an elderly man with COVID-19, enrolled during active disease.

The V gene is TRBV6-6, the J gene TRBJ2-1, with 8 bases aligning to TRBD1. Unmatched junction bases numbered 3, after V lost 5 bases and J lost 0 bases. The CDR3 has 15 amino acids. The germline V gene has CDR1 MNHNY and CDR2 SVGAGI (reference sequence). Written as DNA, the CDR3 is TGTGCCAGCAGTCTGGACAGGGACTCCTACAATGAGCAGTTCTTC. Residues: CASSLDRDSYNEQFF.

The CDR3 spells CASSGDLSPLHF. The DNA for the CDR3 is TGTGCCAGCAGTGGGGACTTATCACCCCTCCACTTT. The rearrangement links TRBV5-8 to TRBJ1-6; maybe TRBD1 (5 bases). The CDR3 loop spans 12 amino acids. CDR1 and CDR2 (germline): SGHTS, YDEGEE. The V and J ends lost 5 bases and 10 bases respectively, with 10 bases between them.

This clone appeared a single time. The rearrangement links TRBV7-9 to TRBJ1-2; 7 positions agree with TRBD1. CDR3 size: 14 residues. In germline, CDR1 is SEHNR, CDR2 FQNEAQ (reference sequence). V was pared by 6 bases and J by 3 bases, with 7 bases of the junction left unmatched. The CDR3 loop is CASRLTGVDYGYTF. The CDR3 coding sequence is TGTGCCAGCAGACTAACAGGGGTCGACTATGGCTACACCTTC.

This clone is a singleton in its sample. The V call is TRBV19, the J call TRBJ2-1; 10 bases are shared with TRBD1. V was clipped by 3 bases and J by 6 bases; unmatched bases: 11. The CDR3 is made up of 17 amino acids. Germline CDR1 and CDR2: LNHDA and SQIVND (reference sequence). Here the CDR3 reads CASSIGQGDRGGNEQFF. In DNA form, the CDR3 reads TGTGCCAGTAGTATCGGTCAAGGGGACAGGGGCGGCAATGAGCAGTTCTTC.

In this sample, this clone turned up a few times. The genes are TRBV19 and TRBJ1-1; 7 nucleotides line up with TRBD1. The germline V gene has CDR1 LNHDA and CDR2 SQIVND (reference sequence). Unmatched junction bases numbered 12, after V lost 10 bases and J lost 1 base. The CDR3 extends over 15 amino acids. The CDR3 DNA reads as TGTGCCACCAAGTTCCAGGGGGTGACGAACACTGAAGCTTTCTTT. Its translation is CATKFQGVTNTEAFF.

The rearrangement uses TRBV5-1 and TRBJ1-5; D unresolved. Trimming stripped 0 bases from V and 5 bases from J, with 12 bases between. This CDR3 has 15 amino acids. In germline, CDR1 is SGHRS, CDR2 YFSETQ. The CDR3 DNA is TGCGCCAGCAGCTTGGAAGATCCGGGGTATCAGCCCCAGCATTTT. Translation: CASSLEDPGYQPQHF.

V and J are TRBV6-5 and TRBJ1-6; D remains unclear. Germline V lookup: CDR1 MNHEY, CDR2 SVGAGI. This CDR3 region has 16 residues. The germline V and J ends were trimmed by 0 bases and 0 bases, with 6 bases remaining between them. CDR3: CASSYSGSSYNSPLHF. The DNA for the CDR3 is TGTGCCAGCAGTTACTCAGGGAGCTCCTATAATTCACCCCTCCACTTT.

The V call is TRBV5-4, the J call TRBJ1-5, with TRBD1 matching over 9 bases. The germline gives CDR1 SGHNT, CDR2 YYREEE (reference sequence). CDR3 length: 17 residues. With V trimmed by 4 bases and J by 2 bases, 10 bases remained unmatched. CDR3 sequence: CASSAGQGGVGNQPQHF. CDR3 nucleotides: TGTGCCAGCAGCGCGGGACAGGGAGGGGTTGGCAATCAGCCCCAGCATTTT.

The rearrangement uses TRBV5-1 and TRBJ2-3; 7 bases agree with TRBD2. The CDR3 contains 16 residues. Germline values: CDR1 SGHRS, CDR2 YFSETQ. V lost 4 bases to trimming and J lost 0 bases; unmatched junction nucleotides: 8. CDR3 nucleotides: TGCGCCAGCAGCCGCTCCAGCGGGGCGAGCACAGATACGCAGTATTTT. This translates into CASSRSSGASTDTQYF.

The chain recombines TRBV5-1 with TRBJ1-1; 7 positions match TRBD1. This CDR3 has 15 amino acids. Germline V gene sequence: CDR1 SGHRS, CDR2 YFSETQ. The V and J ends lost 3 bases and 5 bases, in that order; junction bases with no gene match: 10. The CDR3 sequence: CASSSDRAGGTEAFF. The CDR3 region has the DNA TGCGCCAGCAGCTCTGACAGGGCTGGGGGAACTGAAGCTTTCTTT.

The genes are TRBV6-5 and TRBJ1-6; a weak D match, TRBD1 (5 bases). Trimming cost V 7 bases and J 7 bases, with 11 bases left between them. CDR3 size: 13 residues. From germline, CDR1 is MNHEY and CDR2 SVGAGI. This CDR3 reads CASIRGWNSPLHF. In nucleotides, the CDR3 is TGTGCCAGCATCCGGGGGTGGAATTCACCCCTCCACTTT.